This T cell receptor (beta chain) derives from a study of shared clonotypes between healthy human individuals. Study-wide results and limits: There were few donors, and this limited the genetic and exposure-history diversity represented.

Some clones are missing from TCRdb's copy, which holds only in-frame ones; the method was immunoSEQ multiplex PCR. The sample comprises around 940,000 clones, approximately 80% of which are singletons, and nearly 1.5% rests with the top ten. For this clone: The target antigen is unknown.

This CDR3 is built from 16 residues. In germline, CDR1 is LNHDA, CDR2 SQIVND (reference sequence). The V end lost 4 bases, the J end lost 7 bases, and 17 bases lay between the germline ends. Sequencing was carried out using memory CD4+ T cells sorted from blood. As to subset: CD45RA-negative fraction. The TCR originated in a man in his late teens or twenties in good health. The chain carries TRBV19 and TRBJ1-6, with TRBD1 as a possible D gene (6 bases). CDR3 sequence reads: CASSTQSLTGNSPLHF. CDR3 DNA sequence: TGTGCCAGTAGTACCCAATCGCTTACAGGGAATTCACCCCTCCACTTT.